This T cell receptor (beta chain) comes out of a study of cytomegalovirus exposure and HLA in healthy donors. The wider study: In an earlier analysis, 95 million to 140 million unique TCR beta sequences were found from 150 million to 200 million T cells. Regarding the study as a whole: The study reported that TCR beta sequences accurately predicted HLA-A and HLA-B alleles in most subjects.

On this clone: Its antigen is unidentified.

The PCR contained 60 Vbeta and 13 Jbeta primers. Data came from immunoSEQ multiplex PCR; TCRdb stores just in-frame clones and leaves some out. The data contain some 120,000 clones, about 83% of them singletons. The source material was PBMCs. The sequence derives from a man aged 25-45 years in good health and CMV-seronegative.

The CDR3 loop reads CASSSEVGGQPQHF. In DNA form, the CDR3 reads TGTGCCAGCAGTTCCGAGGTTGGAGGGCAGCCCCAGCATTTT. This sequence joins TRBV2 and TRBJ1-5, with D hard to call. Per germline, CDR1 SNHLY and CDR2 FYNNEI. V lost 5 bases and J lost 7, with 15 bases in between. The CDR3 is made up of 14 amino acids.